This TCR beta chain was sequenced for a study of blood T cell repertoires in COVID-19. As for the study in general: The samples span acute and convalescent COVID-19 from the United States, Italy and Spain. The analysed material was cDNA or gDNA that came from T cells, B-cell-depleted T cells, or PBMCs.

Per the germline V gene, CDR1 is LGHDT and CDR2 is YNNKEL (reference sequence). J lost 0 bases, V lost 4 bases, and 8 bases had no gene match. This CDR3 has 18 amino acids. In terms of age and location, participants ranged from about 18 to 100 years and lived in approximately 24 US areas. In the authors' methods: Amplification of reference gene primers provided the estimated nucleated cell counts. Profiling relied on immunoSEQ multiplex PCR, and the TCRdb table lists in-frame clones only, not all of them. The D gene and trimming were derived from the DNA, and the V and J assignments and clone size from that table. This table has around 200,000 clones, about 88% appearing once.

The J gene is TRBJ2-6, the V gene TRBV3-1 (or the pseudogene TRBV3-2); 8 bases align to TRBD2. Material for sequencing was PBMCs or T cells enriched from blood (not recorded which). The sequence was obtained from a young woman who had recovered from COVID-19. CDR3 in DNA: TGTGCCAGCAGCCCCCCGGGGGGGTTTGGCTCTGGGGCCAACGTCCTGACTTTC. As protein: CASSPPGGFGSGANVLTF.